The clone carrying this T cell receptor beta chain was counted a few times. Trimming left V 4 bases short and J 7 bases short, with 12 bases between. CDR1 and CDR2 (germline): SGHRS, YFSETQ. This CDR3 has 13 residues. TCRdb recomputed calls from the 5' RACE reads with MiXCR, one row per CDR3 protein. This sample yields about 470,000 distinct CDR3 sequences, of which approximately 24% are seen a single time; 2.5% to 3.5% belongs to the top ten. The source of the sample is a study of identical twins. These data were likewise used in another study, on T cells expressing NK-cell markers. That investigation notes: The authors derived TCR beta repertoires from sorted CD3+CD56+NKG2C+, CD3+CD56+NKG2C- and CD3+CD56-NKG2C+ T cells.

This clonotype was sampled from a woman younger than 35 in good health. This sequence joins TRBV5-1 and TRBJ2-1; D unresolved. Sequencing was performed on CD4+ T cells sorted from blood. The CDR3 region has the DNA TGCGCCAGCAGCGGCCTAATTGGTAATGAGCAGTTCTTC. Its translation: CASSGLIGNEQFF. Variable domain in full (rest from reference TRBV5-1 and TRBJ2-1): KAGVTQTPRYLIKTRGQQVTLSCSPISGHRSVSWYQQTPGQGLQFLFEYFSETQRNKGNFPGRFSGRQFSNSRSEMNVSTLELGDSALYLCASSGLIGNEQFFGPGTRLTVL.